A selection of T cell receptor beta chains follows, all from one sample in a study of quantifying T cell responses using KT2 cells. TCRdb re-called the UMI-ligation and nested PCR reads with MiXCR, one entry per CDR3 protein. The sample lists about 30,000 distinct CDR3 sequences; 7.3% were seen once. The sequenced sample consisted of PBMCs spiked with cells of the T cell clone KT2. These receptor sequences come from a human donor. Each CDR3 is given with its conserved first and last residue. The D gene is left open where the match is weak. Clone size is given for some rows only: seen once, a few or many times, or a class if the clone is expanded.

clone size	J gene	V gene	D gene	CDR3 DNA	CDR3 protein
-	TRBJ1-1	TRBV12-3/TRBV12-4	-	TGTGCCAGCACCGGAATGAACACTGAAGCTTTCTTT	CASTGMNTEAFF
few	TRBJ1-6	TRBV6-2/TRBV6-3	-	TGTGCCAGCGTCCTGGGCGTTGGAAATTCACCCCTCCACTTT	CASVLGVGNSPLHF
many	TRBJ1-2	TRBV29-1	-	TGCAGCGTTGAAGAGGCAGTCTATGGCTACACCTTC	CSVEEAVYGYTF
-	TRBJ2-1	TRBV15	-	TGTGCCACCAGCAGCCGGGACACCTCGAGCTCCTACAATGAGCAGTTCTTC	CATSSRDTSSSYNEQFF
many	TRBJ1-1	TRBV12-3/TRBV12-4	TRBD1	TGTGCCAGCAGTTGGACAGGGGGCATTGGGGGCACTGAAGCTTTCTTT	CASSWTGGIGGTEAFF
few	TRBJ2-3	TRBV5-1	-	TGCGCCAGCAGTAGCGGAAGCACAGATACGCAGTATTTT	CASSSGSTDTQYF
few	TRBJ2-3	TRBV11-3	TRBD2	TGTGCCAGCAGCCCGGGGACTAGCGATACAGATACGCAGTATTTT	CASSPGTSDTDTQYF
-	TRBJ2-2	TRBV29-1	-	TGCAGCACTGGGGGCAACGGGGAGCTGTTTTTT	CSTGGNGELFF
-	TRBJ2-1	TRBV6-2/TRBV6-3	TRBD2	TGTGCCAGCAGCAGTAGCGGGAAACCCTACAATGAGCAGTTCTTC	CASSSSGKPYNEQFF
many	TRBJ2-7	TRBV20-1	TRBD1	TGCAGTGCTAGATCGGGGGACAGGGGCGACGAGCAGTACTTC	CSARSGDRGDEQYF
many	TRBJ2-6	TRBV20-1	-	TGCAGTGCTAGAGGGACAGAAAGACTCTCTGGGGCCAACGTCCTGACTTTC	CSARGTERLSGANVLTF
many	TRBJ2-2	TRBV6-5	TRBD1	TGTGCCAGCACCTGGACAGGGGGATACACCGGGGAGCTGTTTTTT	CASTWTGGYTGELFF
many	TRBJ1-1	TRBV10-2	TRBD1	TGCGCCAGCAGTGAGAGTTGGACAGGGCGCACTGAAGCTTTCTTT	CASSESWTGRTEAFF
few	TRBJ2-6	TRBV6-5	-	TGTGCCAGCAGTTACGACAGAAAGTCGGGGGCCAACGTCCTGACTTTC	CASSYDRKSGANVLTF
-	TRBJ2-1	TRBV12-3/TRBV12-4	TRBD2	TGTGCCAGCAGTCCGACTAGCGGGAGAATCCATGAGCAGTTCTTC	CASSPTSGRIHEQFF
medium-sized	TRBJ1-5	TRBV29-1	-	TGCAGCGTTGGATCGAGCAATCAGCCCCAGCATTTT	CSVGSSNQPQHF
medium-sized	TRBJ1-1	TRBV2	-	TGTGCCAGCTTTTCAGTGGCTCCTGAAGCTTTCTTT	CASFSVAPEAFF
many	TRBJ2-7	TRBV7-3	TRBD1	TGTGCCAGCAGCCGTGGGACAGGAGAAAACTACGAGCAGTACTTC	CASSRGTGENYEQYF
few	TRBJ1-1	TRBV5-1	-	TGCGCCAGCAGCTTGGGACAGGTAGCCACTGAAGCTTTCTTT	CASSLGQVATEAFF
many	TRBJ1-3	TRBV7-3	-	TGTGCCAGCAGCCACTACAACTCTGGAAACACCATATATTTT	CASSHYNSGNTIYF
-	TRBJ2-2	TRBV12-3/TRBV12-4	TRBD2	TGTGCCAGCATTACGTCGGCGGGGGAGGCCGGCACCGGGGAGCTGTTTTTT	CASITSAGEAGTGELFF
many	TRBJ2-3	TRBV6-2/TRBV6-3	-	TGTGCCAGCAGTTCCACCTCTAGCCACACAGATACGCAGTATTTT	CASSSTSSHTDTQYF
many	TRBJ2-5	TRBV12-3/TRBV12-4	-	TGTGCCAGCAGTGAGAGCGGGTGGGAGACCCAGTACTTC	CASSESGWETQYF
few	TRBJ2-2	TRBV12-3/TRBV12-4	TRBD2	TGTGCCAGCAGTTTAACAGCGGGAGCGGTCGGGGAGCTGTTTTTT	CASSLTAGAVGELFF
-	TRBJ1-2	TRBV2	TRBD1	TGTGCCAGCAGGGAAGAAGACAGGGGGAGGATTGACACCTTC	CASREEDRGRIDTF
-	TRBJ2-7	TRBV6-8	-	TGTGCCAGCAGTTACTCGTTCAGGACCTACGAGCAGTACTTC	CASSYSFRTYEQYF
many	TRBJ2-1	TRBV20-1	TRBD1	TGCAGTGCCGCCAGATCTACAGGGGGGACCTACAATGAGCAGTTCTTC	CSAARSTGGTYNEQFF
many	TRBJ1-2	TRBV5-6	-	TGTGCCAGCAGCCCAGACAGCTATGGCTACACCTTC	CASSPDSYGYTF
few	TRBJ2-1	TRBV5-1	TRBD1	TGCGCCAGCAGCTTGGGGGCAGGGGGCCCCGACAATGAGCAGTTCTTC	CASSLGAGGPDNEQFF
many	TRBJ2-3	TRBV6-6	-	TGTGCCAGCAGAGGACAGTTAACAGATACGCAGTATTTT	CASRGQLTDTQYF
-	TRBJ1-6	TRBV12-3/TRBV12-4	TRBD1	TGTGCCAGCAGTTCCGGGGACAGCTTTAATTCACCCCTCCACTTT	CASSSGDSFNSPLHF
many	TRBJ1-1	TRBV10-2	-	TGCGCCAGCAGTGAGCCACAGATGAACACTGAAGCTTTCTTT	CASSEPQMNTEAFF
few	TRBJ2-3	TRBV6-1	-	TGTGCCAGCAGACCGGGGGTGGAGGCAGATACGCAGTATTTT	CASRPGVEADTQYF
-	TRBJ2-3	TRBV7-2	-	TGTGCCAGCAGCTCCCGGGACCGAGATACGCAGTATTTT	CASSSRDRDTQYF
-	TRBJ2-3	TRBV20-1	-	TGCAGTGCCCTAAGGCGGAGGGCAGATACGCAGTATTTT	CSALRRRADTQYF
-	TRBJ1-6	TRBV2	-	TGTGCCAGCAACGCGGGGGGTAATTCACCCCTCAACTTT	CASNAGGNSPLNF
once	TRBJ2-5	TRBV20-1	TRBD2	TGCAGTGCTAGTCCCCCTCGCGGGGGGGGCGGGGAGACCCAGTACTTC	CSASPPRGGGGETQYF
many	TRBJ1-2	TRBV7-2	TRBD1	TGTGCCAGCAGCTTAGAGGTGACAGGGGGAAGAAACTATGGCTACACCTTC	CASSLEVTGGRNYGYTF
-	TRBJ1-2	TRBV4-1	-	TGCGCCAGCAGCGAAAGATCGAGGGGGAACTATGGCTACACCTTC	CASSERSRGNYGYTF
-	TRBJ2-3	TRBV6-2/TRBV6-3	TRBD2	TGTGCCAGCAGCCGTGTAGCGGGAGGCCGTGGAGATACGCAGTATTTT	CASSRVAGGRGDTQYF
many	TRBJ1-2	TRBV27	-	TGTGCCAGCAGTTTAAGTGGAGATGGCTACACCTTC	CASSLSGDGYTF
many	TRBJ1-2	TRBV19	-	TGTGCCAGTAGTATATTGGGCGACAGCGGCACCGGGCATGGCTACACCTTC	CASSILGDSGTGHGYTF
-	TRBJ2-1	TRBV12-3/TRBV12-4	TRBD2	TGTGCCAGCAGTCCCCTCGGGGGGGGAGGCGCTTCAGGAGAGCAGTTCTTC	CASSPLGGGGASGEQFF
few	TRBJ2-7	TRBV12-3/TRBV12-4	-	TGTGCCAGCAGTACACAGGTCCCCAAAAGGGAGCAGTACTTC	CASSTQVPKREQYF
-	TRBJ2-5	TRBV4-3	-	TGCGCCAGCAGCTACAAACGCCAAGAGACCCAGTACTTC	CASSYKRQETQYF
large	TRBJ2-3	TRBV4-3	TRBD2	TGCGCCAGCGCTCAAACAGCGGGAGGGGGAGATACGCAGTATTTT	CASAQTAGGGDTQYF
few	TRBJ2-3	TRBV12-3/TRBV12-4	-	TGTGCCAGCATCGCCACGGGGGCCACTAGCACAGATACGCAGTATTTT	CASIATGATSTDTQYF
many	TRBJ1-2	TRBV28	-	TGTGCCAGCAGTTTACTAACCAGCTATGGCTACACCTTC	CASSLLTSYGYTF
-	TRBJ2-1	TRBV2	-	TGTGCCAGCAGTGAAGAGCTTAAAGGGGATGAGCAGTTCTTC	CASSEELKGDEQFF
many	TRBJ1-2	TRBV6-6	TRBD1	TGTGCCAGCAGCGCCCGACAGGGGGCCTCTGGCTACACCTTC	CASSARQGASGYTF